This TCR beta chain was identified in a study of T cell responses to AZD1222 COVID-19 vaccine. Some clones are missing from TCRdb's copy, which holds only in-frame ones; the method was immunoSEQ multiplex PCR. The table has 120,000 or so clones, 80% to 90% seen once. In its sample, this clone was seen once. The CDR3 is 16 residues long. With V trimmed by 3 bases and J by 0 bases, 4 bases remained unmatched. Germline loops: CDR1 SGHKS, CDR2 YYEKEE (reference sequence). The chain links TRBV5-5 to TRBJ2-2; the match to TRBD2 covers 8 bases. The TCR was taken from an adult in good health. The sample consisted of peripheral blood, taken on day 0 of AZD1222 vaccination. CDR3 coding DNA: TGTGCCAGCAGCTGGGAGGGACTAGCGAACACCGGGGAGCTGTTTTTT. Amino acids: CASSWEGLANTGELFF.